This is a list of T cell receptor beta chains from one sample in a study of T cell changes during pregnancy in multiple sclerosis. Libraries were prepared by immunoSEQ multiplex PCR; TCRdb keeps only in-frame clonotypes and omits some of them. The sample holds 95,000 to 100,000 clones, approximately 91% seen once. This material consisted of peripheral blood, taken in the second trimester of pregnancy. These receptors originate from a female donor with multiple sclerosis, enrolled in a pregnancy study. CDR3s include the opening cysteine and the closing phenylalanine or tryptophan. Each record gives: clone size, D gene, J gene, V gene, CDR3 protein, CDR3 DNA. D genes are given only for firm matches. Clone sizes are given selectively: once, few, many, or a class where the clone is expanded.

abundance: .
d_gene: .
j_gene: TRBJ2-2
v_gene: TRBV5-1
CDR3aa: CASMDSNTGELFF
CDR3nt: TGCGCCAGCATGGACAGCAACACCGGGGAGCTGTTTTTT

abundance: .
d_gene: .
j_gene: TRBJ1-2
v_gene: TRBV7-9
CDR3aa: CASSSGGQIIDGYTF
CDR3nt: TGTGCCAGCAGCTCAGGAGGACAGATCATTGATGGCTACACCTTC

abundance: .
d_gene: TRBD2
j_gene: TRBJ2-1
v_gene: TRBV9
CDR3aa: CASSVGLAGEGEQFF
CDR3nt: TGTGCCAGCAGCGTAGGACTAGCGGGAGAGGGTGAGCAGTTCTTC

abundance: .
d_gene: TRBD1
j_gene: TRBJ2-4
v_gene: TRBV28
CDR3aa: CASTLYRGDIQYF
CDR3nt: TGTGCCAGCACATTATACAGGGGTGACATTCAGTACTTC

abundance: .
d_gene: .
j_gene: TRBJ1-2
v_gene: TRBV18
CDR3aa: CASSATGANYGYTF
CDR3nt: TGTGCCAGCTCAGCAACAGGAGCTAACTATGGCTACACCTTC

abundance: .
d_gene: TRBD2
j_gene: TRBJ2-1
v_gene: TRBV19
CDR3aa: CASSIILPSGTTNEQFF
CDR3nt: TGTGCCAGTAGTATAATTTTGCCTAGCGGGACCACCAATGAGCAGTTCTTC

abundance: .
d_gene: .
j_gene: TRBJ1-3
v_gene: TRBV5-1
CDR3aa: CASSLGGSTGNTIYF
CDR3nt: TGCGCCAGCAGCTTGGGCGGGTCAACGGGGAACACCATATATTTT

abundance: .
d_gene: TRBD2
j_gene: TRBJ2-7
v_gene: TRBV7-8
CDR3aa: CASSTRTSTYEQYF
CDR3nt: TGTGCCAGCAGCACGCGGACTAGTACTTACGAGCAGTACTTC

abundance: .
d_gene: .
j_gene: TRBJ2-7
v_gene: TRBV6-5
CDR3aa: CASSPRGSPEQYF
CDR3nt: TGTGCCAGCAGTCCCCGAGGTAGCCCCGAGCAGTACTTC

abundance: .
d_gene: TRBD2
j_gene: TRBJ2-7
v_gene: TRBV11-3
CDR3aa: CASSSGTRAYEQYF
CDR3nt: TGTGCCAGCAGCTCCGGGACTAGAGCCTACGAGCAGTACTTC

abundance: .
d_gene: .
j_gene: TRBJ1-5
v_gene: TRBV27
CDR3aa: CASSLSARGDVSNQPQHF
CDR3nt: TGTGCCAGCAGTTTATCCGCCCGGGGGGATGTAAGCAATCAGCCCCAGCATTTT

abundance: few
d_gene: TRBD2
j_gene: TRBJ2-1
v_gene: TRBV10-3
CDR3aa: CAISVPTGTSASNEQFF
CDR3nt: TGTGCCATCAGCGTTCCAACCGGGACTAGCGCTTCCAATGAGCAGTTCTTC

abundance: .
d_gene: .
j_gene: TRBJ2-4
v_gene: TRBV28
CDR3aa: CASSTQGYAKNIQYF
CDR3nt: TGTGCCAGCAGTACCCAGGGTTACGCCAAAAACATTCAGTACTTC

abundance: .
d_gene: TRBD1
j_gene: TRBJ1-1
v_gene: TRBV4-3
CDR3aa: CASSGLQGARTEAFF
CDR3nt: TGCGCCAGCAGCGGACTACAGGGGGCGCGCACTGAAGCTTTCTTT

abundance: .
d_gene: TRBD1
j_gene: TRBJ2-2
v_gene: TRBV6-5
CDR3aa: CASRPGTGLTGELFF
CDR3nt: TGTGCCAGCAGACCCGGGACAGGGTTGACCGGGGAGCTGTTTTTT

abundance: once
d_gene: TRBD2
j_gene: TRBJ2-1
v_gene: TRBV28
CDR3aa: CASSSSSGRYNEQFF
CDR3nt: TGTGCCAGCAGTTCATCTAGCGGGAGGTACAATGAGCAGTTCTTC

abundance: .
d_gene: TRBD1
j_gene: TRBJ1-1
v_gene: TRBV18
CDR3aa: CASSPDRVWFTEAFF
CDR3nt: TGTGCCAGCTCACCCGACAGGGTATGGTTCACTGAAGCTTTCTTT

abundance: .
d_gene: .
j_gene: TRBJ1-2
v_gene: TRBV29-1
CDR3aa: CSARVGSYGYTF
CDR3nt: TGCAGCGCACGAGTCGGGTCCTATGGCTACACCTTC

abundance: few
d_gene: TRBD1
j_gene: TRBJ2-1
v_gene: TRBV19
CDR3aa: CASSRAGGQGHNEQFF
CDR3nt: TGTGCCAGTAGTAGGGCTGGGGGACAGGGACACAATGAGCAGTTCTTC

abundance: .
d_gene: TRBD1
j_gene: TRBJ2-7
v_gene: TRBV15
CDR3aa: CATSGGQKEQEQYF
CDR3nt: TGTGCCACCAGCGGGGGACAGAAAGAGCAGGAGCAGTACTTC

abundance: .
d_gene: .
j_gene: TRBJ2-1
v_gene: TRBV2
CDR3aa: CASSEPPEGSYNEQFF
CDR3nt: TGTGCCAGCAGTGAACCTCCCGAGGGTAGCTACAATGAGCAGTTCTTC

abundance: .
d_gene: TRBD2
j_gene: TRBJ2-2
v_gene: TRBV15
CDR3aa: CATSRVSGSSVPGELFF
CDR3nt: TGTGCCACCAGCAGAGTTAGCGGGAGCTCTGTACCCGGGGAGCTGTTTTTT

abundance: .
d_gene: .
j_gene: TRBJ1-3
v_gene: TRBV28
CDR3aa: CASSTGGASWGNTIYF
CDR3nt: TGTGCCAGCAGCACAGGCGGGGCATCATGGGGAAACACCATATATTTT

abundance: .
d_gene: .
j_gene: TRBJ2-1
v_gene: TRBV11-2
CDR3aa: CASSPWGGGGENEQFF
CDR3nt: TGTGCCAGCAGCCCCTGGGGGGGCGGAGGAGAAAATGAGCAGTTCTTC

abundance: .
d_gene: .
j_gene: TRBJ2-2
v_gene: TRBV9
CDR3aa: CASSDSGGQMRWAGELFF
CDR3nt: TGTGCCAGCAGCGACAGTGGCGGGCAAATGAGGTGGGCCGGGGAGCTGTTTTTT

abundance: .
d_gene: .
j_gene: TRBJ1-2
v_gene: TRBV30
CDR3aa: CAWIQDFYGYTF
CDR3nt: TGTGCCTGGATACAGGATTTCTATGGCTACACCTTC

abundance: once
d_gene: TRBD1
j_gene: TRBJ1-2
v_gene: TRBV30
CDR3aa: CAWSTGGGNGYTF
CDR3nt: TGTGCCTGGAGTACAGGGGGGGGAAATGGCTACACCTTC

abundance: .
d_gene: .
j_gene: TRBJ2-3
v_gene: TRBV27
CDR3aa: CASSFRQPEGADTQYF
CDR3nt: TGTGCCAGCAGTTTCAGACAGCCCGAAGGTGCAGATACGCAGTATTTT

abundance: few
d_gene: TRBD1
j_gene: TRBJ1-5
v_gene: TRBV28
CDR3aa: CAIGQGIVLSNQPQHF
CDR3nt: TGTGCCATTGGACAGGGGATCGTGCTAAGCAATCAGCCCCAGCATTTT

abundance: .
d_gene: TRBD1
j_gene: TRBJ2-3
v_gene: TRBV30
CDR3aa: CAWTPRDRDRQGDTQYF
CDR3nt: TGTGCCTGGACCCCCCGCGACCGGGACAGGCAGGGAGATACGCAGTATTTT

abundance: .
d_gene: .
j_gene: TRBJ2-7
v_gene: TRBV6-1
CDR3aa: CASSGGSTAYEQYF
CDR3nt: TGTGCCAGCAGTGGTGGGAGTACGGCCTACGAGCAGTACTTC

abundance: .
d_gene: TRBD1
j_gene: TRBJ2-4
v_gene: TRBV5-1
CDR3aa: CASSQSTRGLTKNIQYF
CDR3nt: TGCGCCAGCAGCCAAAGTACCAGGGGGTTAACCAAAAACATTCAGTACTTC

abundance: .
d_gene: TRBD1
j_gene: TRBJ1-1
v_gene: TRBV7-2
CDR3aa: CASSFGTGGYTEAFF
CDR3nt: TGTGCCAGCAGCTTCGGGACAGGGGGGTATACTGAAGCTTTCTTT

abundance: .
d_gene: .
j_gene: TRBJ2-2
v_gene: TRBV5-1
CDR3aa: CASRGTGELFF
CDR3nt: TGCGCCAGCCGGGGGACCGGGGAGCTGTTTTTT

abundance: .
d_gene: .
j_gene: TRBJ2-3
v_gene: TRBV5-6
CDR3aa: CASSHLRGQSPDTQYF
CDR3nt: TGTGCCAGCAGCCATCTGCGGGGCCAGAGCCCAGATACGCAGTATTTT

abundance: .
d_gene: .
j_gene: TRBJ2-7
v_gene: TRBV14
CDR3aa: CASSPSPAYEQYF
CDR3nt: TGTGCCAGCAGCCCCTCTCCCGCCTACGAGCAGTACTTC

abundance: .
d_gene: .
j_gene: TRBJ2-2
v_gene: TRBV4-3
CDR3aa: CASSLEEGPGELFF
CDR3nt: TGCGCCAGCAGCCTCGAGGAGGGACCCGGGGAGCTGTTTTTT

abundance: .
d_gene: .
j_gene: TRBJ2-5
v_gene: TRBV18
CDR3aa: CASPPPGETQYF
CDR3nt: TGTGCCAGCCCCCCCCCAGGAGAGACCCAGTACTTC

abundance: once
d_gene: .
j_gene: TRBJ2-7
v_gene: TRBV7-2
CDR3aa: CASSPSFYSLYEQYF
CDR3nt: TGTGCCAGCAGCCCCAGCTTTTATTCACTATACGAGCAGTACTTC

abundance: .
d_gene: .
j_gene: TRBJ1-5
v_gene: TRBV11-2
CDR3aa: CASSLDLGGPQHF
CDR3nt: TGTGCCAGCAGCTTAGACCTAGGGGGGCCCCAGCATTTT

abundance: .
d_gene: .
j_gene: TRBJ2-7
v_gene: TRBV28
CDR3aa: CASSSGQPYEQYF
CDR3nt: TGTGCCAGCAGTTCGGGACAACCCTACGAGCAGTACTTC

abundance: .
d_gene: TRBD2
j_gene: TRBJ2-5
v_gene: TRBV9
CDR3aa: CASSADYPAGGETQYF
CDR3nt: TGTGCCAGCAGCGCAGACTATCCAGCGGGAGGGGAGACCCAGTACTTC

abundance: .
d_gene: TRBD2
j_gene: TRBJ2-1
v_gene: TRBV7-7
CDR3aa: CASSSLPGTSGSTSYNEQFF
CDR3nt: TGTGCTAGCAGTAGCTTGCCGGGGACTAGCGGGAGTACGTCCTACAATGAGCAGTTCTTC

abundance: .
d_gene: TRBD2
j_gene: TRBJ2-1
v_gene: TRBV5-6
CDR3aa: CASSLGGLAGHEQFF
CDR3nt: TGTGCCAGCAGCTTGGGTGGACTAGCGGGTCATGAGCAGTTCTTC

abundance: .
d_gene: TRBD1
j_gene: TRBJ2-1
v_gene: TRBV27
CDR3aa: CASSFYRGRQGNEQFF
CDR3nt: TGTGCCAGCAGTTTTTACAGGGGGCGTCAGGGCAATGAGCAGTTCTTC

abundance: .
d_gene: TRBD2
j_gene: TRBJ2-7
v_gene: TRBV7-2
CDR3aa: CASSQTSGISLEQYF
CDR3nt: TGTGCCAGCAGCCAGACTAGCGGGATTTCTCTCGAGCAGTACTTC

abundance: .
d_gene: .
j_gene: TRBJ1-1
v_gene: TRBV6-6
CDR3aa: CASSYDAGTEAFF
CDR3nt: TGTGCCAGCAGTTACGACGCAGGGACTGAAGCTTTCTTT

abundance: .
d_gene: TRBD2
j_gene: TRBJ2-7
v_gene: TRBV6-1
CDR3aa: CASSEEVAGGSYEQYF
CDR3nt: TGTGCCAGCAGTGAAGAGGTAGCGGGGGGCTCCTACGAGCAGTACTTC

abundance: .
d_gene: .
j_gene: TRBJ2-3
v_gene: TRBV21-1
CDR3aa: CASSKGVEGAILKWGTDTQYF
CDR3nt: TGTGCCAGCAGCAAAGGAGTGGAGGGGGCGATTCTAAAATGGGGCACAGATACGCAGTATTTT

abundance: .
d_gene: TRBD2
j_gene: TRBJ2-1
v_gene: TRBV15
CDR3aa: CATSRDVAGVLSYNEQFF
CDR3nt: TGTGCCACCAGCAGAGATGTTGCGGGAGTATTATCCTACAATGAGCAGTTCTTC

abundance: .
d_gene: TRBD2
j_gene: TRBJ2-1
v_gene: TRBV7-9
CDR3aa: CASSPFMAVAGVGYNEQFF
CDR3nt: TGTGCCAGCAGCCCATTTATGGCAGTAGCGGGAGTGGGGTACAATGAGCAGTTCTTC

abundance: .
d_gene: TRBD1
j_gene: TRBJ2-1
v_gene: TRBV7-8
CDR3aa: CASSFAGGSYNEQFF
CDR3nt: TGTGCCAGCAGCTTCGCAGGGGGCTCTTACAATGAGCAGTTCTTC

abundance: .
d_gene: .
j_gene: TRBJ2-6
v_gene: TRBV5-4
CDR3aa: CASVTAGANVLTF
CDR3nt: TGTGCCAGCGTAACAGCTGGGGCCAACGTCCTGACTTTC

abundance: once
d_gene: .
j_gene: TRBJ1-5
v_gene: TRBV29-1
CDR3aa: CSVRNGEQPQHF
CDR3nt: TGCAGCGTGAGAAACGGTGAGCAGCCCCAGCATTTT

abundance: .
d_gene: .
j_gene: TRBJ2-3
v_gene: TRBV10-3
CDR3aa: CAIKGGPGATDTQYF
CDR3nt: TGTGCCATCAAGGGAGGCCCCGGGGCGACAGATACGCAGTATTTT

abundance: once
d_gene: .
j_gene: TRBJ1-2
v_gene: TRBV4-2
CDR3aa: CASSQDRGTPRGYTF
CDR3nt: TGTGCCAGCAGCCAAGATCGGGGGACCCCCCGTGGCTACACCTTC

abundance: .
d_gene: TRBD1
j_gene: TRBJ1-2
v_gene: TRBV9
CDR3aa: CASSGRGQGNYGYTF
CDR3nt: TGTGCCAGCAGCGGTAGGGGACAGGGGAACTATGGCTACACCTTC